This T cell receptor beta chain was found in a study of blood T cell repertoires in COVID-19. Whole-study context: The samples span acute and convalescent COVID-19 from the United States, Italy and Spain. Sources were T cells, B-cell-depleted T cells, or PBMCs; the material itself was cDNA or gDNA.

The junction had 10 bases not matched to a gene; V was cut back by 4 bases and J by 5 bases. This CDR3 has 14 residues. Per the germline V gene, CDR1 is SQVTM and CDR2 is ANQGSEA. Original processing notes: Amplification of reference gene primers provided the estimated nucleated cell counts. Here immunoSEQ multiplex PCR was the method, and the copy in TCRdb shows in-frame clones only, minus some. V and J calls plus clone size are reproduced from that table; the DNA served to infer D and trimming. This table has about 310,000 clones, about 91% appearing once. Resolution of symptoms, clearance, or two negative PCRs was present in recovered Cohort 3 donors.

The clonotype comes from a middle-aged woman who had recovered from COVID-19. This chain connects TRBV29-1 to TRBJ2-7; 8 bases map to TRBD1. What was sequenced was PBMCs or T cells enriched from blood (not recorded which). The CDR3 here is CSVVSLDRENEQYF. CDR3 coding DNA: TGCAGCGTTGTTTCCTTGGACAGGGAAAACGAGCAGTACTTC.